This T cell receptor (beta chain) appears in the sequencing data of a study of blood T cell repertoires in COVID-19. Trimming left V 5 bases short and J 9 bases short, with 23 bases between. Germline V gene data show CDR1 as SGHDT and CDR2 as YYEEEE. CDR3 size: 15 residues. Profiled with immunoSEQ multiplex PCR; TCRdb holds only in-frame clones, not every one. Here the sample spans 500,000 or so clones, about 90% being singletons. Donors of Cohort 3 who recovered were those that had two negative PCRs, clearance, or symptom resolution. Source material: PBMCs or T cells enriched from blood (not recorded which). This chain uses TRBV5-6 with TRBJ1-2, with a tentative D call TRBD1 (5 bases). The source is a woman younger than 30 who had recovered from COVID-19. The CDR3 loop reads CASSGFSRDFARYTF. For the CDR3, the DNA is TGTGCCAGCAGTGGGTTCTCCAGGGATTTTGCCCGCTACACCTTC.